These 17 T cell receptor beta chains were all obtained from the same sample, sequenced in a study of blood T cell repertoires in COVID-19. Libraries were prepared by immunoSEQ multiplex PCR; TCRdb keeps only in-frame clonotypes and omits some of them. Here the sample spans a few hundred thousand clones, 88% being singletons. Sequencing input: PBMCs or T cells enriched from blood (not recorded which). The receptors shown here come from a woman aged 55-70 years in a cohort exposed to, infected with or recovered from COVID-19 (not recorded which).

A single count supports this clone. In nucleotides, the CDR3 is TGTGCCAGTAGTATGATACAGACCTCTGGAAACACCATATATTTT. Encoded protein: CASSMIQTSGNTIYF. This chain uses TRBV19 with TRBJ1-3; D is unresolved. Germline values: CDR1 LNHDA, CDR2 SQIVND (reference sequence). The CDR3 consists of 15 residues. V gave up 3 bases and J gave up 0 bases, with 9 bases separating them.

The gene calls are TRBV7-8 and TRBJ1-4; D is uncertain. This CDR3 is built from 13 residues. Germline lookup yields CDR1 SGHVS and CDR2 FQNEAQ. With 5 bases removed from V and 4 bases from J, the gap between germline ends came to 8 bases. The CDR3 spells CASSITYNEKLFF. The CDR3 coding sequence is TGTGCCAGCAGCATAACCTATAATGAAAAACTGTTTTTT.

The chain is built from TRBV5-1 and TRBJ2-1; possible D gene TRBD1, 6 bases. V lost 4 bases and J 5 bases, leaving 13 bases between the germline ends. The germline V gene has CDR1 SGHRS and CDR2 YFSETQ. This CDR3 region has 14 residues. CDR3 residues: CASSPGRDNNEQFF. CDR3 nucleotide sequence: TGCGCCAGCAGCCCTGGCCGGGACAACAATGAGCAGTTCTTC.

This chain connects TRBV5-1 to TRBJ1-6; perhaps TRBD1 as D (6 bases). V was clipped by 1 base and J by 7 bases, with 21 bases between them. The CDR3 spans 18 residues. The germline V gene encodes CDR1 SGHRS and CDR2 YFSETQ. The CDR3 sequence: CASSLSIVQGKLNSPLHF. The CDR3 region has the DNA TGCGCCAGCAGCTTGAGCATCGTGCAGGGGAAGCTGAATTCACCCCTCCACTTT.

The rearrangement links TRBV27 to TRBJ1-1, with TRBD1 as a possible D gene (6 bases). V was clipped by 6 bases and J by 2 bases, with 13 bases between them. The CDR3 has 14 amino acids. Germline-derived CDR1 and CDR2 are MNHEY and SMNVEV (reference sequence). The CDR3 region has the DNA TGTGCCAGCAGACCACTACAGGGTAACACTGAAGCTTTCTTT. Amino acids: CASRPLQGNTEAFF.

The genes are TRBV7-3 and TRBJ2-3; possible D gene TRBD2, 5 bases. Trimming took 1 base from V and 4 from J, leaving 9 bases between them. CDR3 length equals 14 residues. The V gene's germline CDR1 is SGHTA and CDR2 FQGTGA. In nucleotides, the CDR3 is TGTGCCAGCAGCTTAATTCCTAGCCCAGATACGCAGTATTTT. As protein: CASSLIPSPDTQYF.

The J gene is TRBJ2-7, the V gene TRBV18, with 8 bases aligning to TRBD1. The germline V gene has CDR1 KGHSH and CDR2 LQKENI. The CDR3 is 20 residues long. The V segment lost 1 base and the J segment 4 bases; nucleotides outside the gene matches: 21. The CDR3 here is CASSPRTDTNRGWSLYEQYF. CDR3 sequence (DNA): TGTGCCAGCTCACCACGTACAGACACTAACAGGGGGTGGTCTCTATACGAGCAGTACTTC.

The V and J genes are TRBV9 and TRBJ2-1, with a possible D match to TRBD1 (5 bases). The V end was cut by 6 bases, the J end by 5 bases, with 15 bases between. This CDR3 comprises 14 residues. Germline loops: CDR1 SGDLS, CDR2 YYNGEE. The CDR3 bases are TGTGCCAGCACCATTGGGTGGGGCGACAATGAGCAGTTCTTC. Protein product: CASTIGWGDNEQFF.

The chain has TRBV30 and TRBJ2-5; TRBD1 matches at 7 bases. This CDR3 contains 15 residues. Trimming removed 1 base from V and 5 bases from J; junction bases left unmatched: 10. The V gene's germline CDR1 is GTSNPN and CDR2 SVGIG (reference sequence). This CDR3 reads CAWSGPGGFWETQYF. CDR3 nucleotides: TGTGCCTGGAGTGGCCCAGGGGGTTTTTGGGAGACCCAGTACTTC.

The chain carries TRBV6-5 and TRBJ2-1, with 8 bases fitting TRBD2. The CDR3 is 16 amino acids. Germline V CDR1 and CDR2: MNHEY, SVGAGI. V lost 4 bases to trimming and J lost 3 bases; unmatched junction nucleotides: 8. The CDR3 loop is CASSSLREANYNEQFF. The CDR3 nucleotides are TGTGCCAGCAGTTCTTTGCGGGAGGCCAACTACAATGAGCAGTTCTTC.

The rearrangement joins TRBV10-3 to TRBJ2-2, with TRBD1 matching over 8 bases. The CDR3 sequence is 15 residues long. CDR1 is ENHRY and CDR2 is SYGVKD in the germline V gene. The J segment lost 1 base and the V segment lost 6 bases, leaving 4 bases of the junction unmatched. The CDR3 spells CAIRAGTGNTGELFF. DNA of the CDR3: TGTGCCATCAGGGCCGGGACAGGGAACACCGGGGAGCTGTTTTTT.

The chain employs TRBV19 and TRBJ2-1, with D possibly matching TRBD2 (6 bases). Trimming left V 7 bases short and J 9 bases short, with 34 bases between. Germline assignment: CDR1 LNHDA and CDR2 SQIVND (reference sequence). This CDR3 region has 19 residues. The CDR3 loop reads CASTALLPGREYGFSEQFF. The CDR3 DNA is TGTGCCAGTACCGCCCTACTCCCAGGACGGGAGTACGGTTTTAGTGAGCAGTTCTTC.

This sequence joins TRBV7-9 and TRBJ1-6; D possibly corresponds to TRBD1 (6 bases). CDR1 and CDR2 (germline): SEHNR, FQNEAQ (reference sequence). This CDR3 comprises 13 residues. V dropped 3 bases and J dropped 9 bases, with 9 bases sitting between them. In DNA form, the CDR3 reads TGTGCCAGCAGCTTTGGGGGGGCTTCACCCCTCCACTTT. It codes for CASSFGGASPLHF. Complete variable domain (other parts from reference TRBV7-9 and TRBJ1-6): DTGVSQNPRHKITKRGQNVTFRCDPISEHNRLYWYRQTLGQGPEFLTYFQNEAQLEKSRLLSDRFSAERPKGSFSTLEIQRTEQGDSAMYLCASSFGGASPLHFGNGTRLTVT.

V gene TRBV3-1 (or the pseudogene TRBV3-2) combines with J gene TRBJ2-1; 8 positions match TRBD2. CDR1 and CDR2 from the germline V gene are LGHDT and YNNKEL (reference sequence). The CDR3 is made up of 11 amino acids. The trim removed 3 bases at V and 15 bases at J, leaving 4 bases unmatched. The CDR3 reads CASSHGTSPFF. In nucleotides, the CDR3 is TGTGCCAGCAGCCATGGGACTAGTCCGTTCTTC.

J is TRBJ1-4 and V is TRBV28; D perhaps matches TRBD1 (6 bases). This CDR3 is 17 amino acids long. With 2 bases removed from V and 8 bases from J, the gap between germline ends came to 21 bases. Looked up from germline, CDR1 is MDHEN and CDR2 is SYDVKM. The CDR3 here is CASSLLGAGGAGEKLFF. The CDR3 DNA sequence: TGTGCCAGCAGTTTACTGGGCGCCGGGGGGGCAGGGGAAAAACTGTTTTTT. Full variable domain (missing parts from reference TRBV28 and TRBJ1-4): DVKVTQSSRYLVKRTGEKVFLECVQDMDHENMFWYRQDPGLGLRLIYFSYDVKMKEKGDIPEGYSVSREKKERFSLILESASTNQTSMYLCASSLLGAGGAGEKLFFGSGTQLSVL.

The V gene is TRBV20-1, the J gene TRBJ2-1; D call uncertain. The V gene's germline CDR1 is DFQATT and CDR2 SNEGSKA (reference sequence). The CDR3 consists of 14 residues. Trimming removed 3 bases from V and 0 bases from J, with 9 bases in between. The CDR3 sequence is CSASLYSSYNEQFF. DNA of the CDR3: TGCAGTGCTAGTCTCTATAGCTCCTACAATGAGCAGTTCTTC.

This clone has just a few counts. This sequence joins TRBV28 and TRBJ2-1, with 10 bases that match TRBD2. Germline trimming cut 2 bases from V and 9 bases from J; bases unmatched to any gene: 10. The CDR3 covers 16 residues. Germline V gene lookup returns CDR1 MDHEN and CDR2 SYDVKM. The CDR3 sequence is CASSLVSASGSFEQFF. The CDR3 DNA sequence: TGTGCCAGCAGTTTAGTGTCCGCTAGCGGGAGCTTTGAGCAGTTCTTC.